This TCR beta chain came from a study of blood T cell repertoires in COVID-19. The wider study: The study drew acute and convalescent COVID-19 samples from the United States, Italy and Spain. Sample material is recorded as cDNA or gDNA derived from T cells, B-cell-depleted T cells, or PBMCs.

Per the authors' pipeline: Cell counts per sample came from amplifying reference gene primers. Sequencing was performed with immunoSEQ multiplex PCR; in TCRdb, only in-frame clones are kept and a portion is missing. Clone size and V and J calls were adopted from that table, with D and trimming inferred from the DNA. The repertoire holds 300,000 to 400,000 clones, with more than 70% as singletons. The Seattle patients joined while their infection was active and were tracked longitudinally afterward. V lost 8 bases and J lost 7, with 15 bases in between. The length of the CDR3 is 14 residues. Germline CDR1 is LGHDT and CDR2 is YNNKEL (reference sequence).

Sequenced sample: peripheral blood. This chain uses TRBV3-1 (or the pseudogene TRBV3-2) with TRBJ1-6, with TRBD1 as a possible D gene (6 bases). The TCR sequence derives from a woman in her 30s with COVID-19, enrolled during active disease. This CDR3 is CASARGGGNSPLHF. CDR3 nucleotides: TGTGCCAGCGCACGGGGAGGGGGGAATTCACCCCTCCACTTT.